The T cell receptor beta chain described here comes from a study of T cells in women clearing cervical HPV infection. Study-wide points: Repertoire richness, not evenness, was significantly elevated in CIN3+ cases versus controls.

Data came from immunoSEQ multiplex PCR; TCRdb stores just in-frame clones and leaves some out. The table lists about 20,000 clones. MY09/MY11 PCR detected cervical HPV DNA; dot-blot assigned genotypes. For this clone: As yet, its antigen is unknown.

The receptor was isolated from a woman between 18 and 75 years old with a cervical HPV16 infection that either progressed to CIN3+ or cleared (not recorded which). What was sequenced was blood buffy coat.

CDR3 residues: CASSGGVYEQYF. The part of the CDR3 DNA that was read is TGTGCCTCCTCAGGGGGCGTGTACGAG. The chain links TRBV5-4 to TRBJ2-7; TRBD1 aligns across 8 bases. The read ends 3 residues early relative to the CDR3; the germline J gene fills the gap. Germline loops: CDR1 SGHNT, CDR2 YYREEE (reference sequence). V shed 10 bases and J 4 bases; nucleotides not matched to a gene: 7. The CDR3 has 12 residues.